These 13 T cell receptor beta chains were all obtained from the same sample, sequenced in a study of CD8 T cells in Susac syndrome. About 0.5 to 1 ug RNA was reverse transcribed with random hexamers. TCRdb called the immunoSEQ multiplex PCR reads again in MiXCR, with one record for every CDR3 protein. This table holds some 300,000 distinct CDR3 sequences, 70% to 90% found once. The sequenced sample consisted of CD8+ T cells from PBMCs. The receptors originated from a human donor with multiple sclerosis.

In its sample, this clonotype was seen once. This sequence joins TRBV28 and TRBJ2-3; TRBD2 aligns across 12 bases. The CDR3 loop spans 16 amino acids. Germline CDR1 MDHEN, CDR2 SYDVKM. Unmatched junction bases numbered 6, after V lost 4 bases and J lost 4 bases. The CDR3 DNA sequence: TGTGCCAGCAGTTCTTGGACTAGCGGGACCGCAGATACGCAGTATTTT. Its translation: CASSSWTSGTADTQYF.

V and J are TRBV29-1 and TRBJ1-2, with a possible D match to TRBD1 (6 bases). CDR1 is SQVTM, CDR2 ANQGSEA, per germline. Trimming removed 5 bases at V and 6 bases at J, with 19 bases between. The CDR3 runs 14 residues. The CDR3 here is CSVSQGTAFDGYTF. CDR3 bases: TGCAGCGTTTCACAGGGCACTGCTTTCGATGGCTACACCTTC.

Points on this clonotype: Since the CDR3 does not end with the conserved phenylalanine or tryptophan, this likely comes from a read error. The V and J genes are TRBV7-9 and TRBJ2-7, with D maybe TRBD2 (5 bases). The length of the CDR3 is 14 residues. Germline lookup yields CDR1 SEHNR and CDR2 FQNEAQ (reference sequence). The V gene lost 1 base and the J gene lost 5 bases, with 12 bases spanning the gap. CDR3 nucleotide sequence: TGTGCCAGCAGCTTAGAGGCTAGCTACGACGAGCAGTACCTC. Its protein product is CASSLEASYDEQYL.

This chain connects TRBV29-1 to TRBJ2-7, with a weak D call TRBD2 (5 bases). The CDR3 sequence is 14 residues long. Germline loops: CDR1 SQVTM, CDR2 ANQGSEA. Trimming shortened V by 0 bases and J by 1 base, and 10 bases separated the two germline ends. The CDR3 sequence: CSVEDRSVSYEQYF. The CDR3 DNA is TGCAGCGTTGAAGATCGTAGCGTTTCCTACGAGCAGTACTTC.

The CDR3 nucleotides are TGCGCCAGCAGCCAGCTACAGGGGGCAGTGTATGGCTACACCTTC. Amino acid sequence: CASSQLQGAVYGYTF. The chain couples TRBV4-1 to TRBJ1-2, with 9 bases aligning to TRBD1. The CDR3 runs to 15 residues. CDR1 is MGHRA, CDR2 YSYEKL, per germline. Trimming cost V 3 bases and J 5 bases; bases outside gene matches: 7.

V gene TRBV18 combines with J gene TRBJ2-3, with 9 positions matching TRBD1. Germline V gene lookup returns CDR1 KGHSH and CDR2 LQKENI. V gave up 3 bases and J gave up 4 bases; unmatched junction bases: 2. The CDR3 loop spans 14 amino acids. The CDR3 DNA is TGTGCCAGCTCACCGACAGGGGGGGCAGATACGCAGTATTTT. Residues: CASSPTGGADTQYF.

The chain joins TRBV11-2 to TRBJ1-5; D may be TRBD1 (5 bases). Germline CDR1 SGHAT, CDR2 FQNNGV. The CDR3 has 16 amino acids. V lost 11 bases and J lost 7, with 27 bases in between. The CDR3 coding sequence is TGTGCCTGGGAGGGGCAGGACGGCCTTGATTGGCAGCCCCAGCATTTT. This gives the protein CAWEGQDGLDWQPQHF. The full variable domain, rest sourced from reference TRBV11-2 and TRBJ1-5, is EAGVAQSPRYKIIEKRQSVAFWCNPISGHATLYWYQQILGQGPKLLIQFQNNGVVDDSQLPKDRFSAERLKGVDSTLKIQPAKLEDSAVYLCAWEGQDGLDWQPQHFGDGTRLSIL.

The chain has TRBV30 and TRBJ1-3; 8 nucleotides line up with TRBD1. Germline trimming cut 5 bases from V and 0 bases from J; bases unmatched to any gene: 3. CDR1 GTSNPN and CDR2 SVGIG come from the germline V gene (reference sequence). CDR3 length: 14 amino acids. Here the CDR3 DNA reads TGTGCCTGGTTGGACAGGGCCTCTGGAAACACCATATATTTT. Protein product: CAWLDRASGNTIYF.

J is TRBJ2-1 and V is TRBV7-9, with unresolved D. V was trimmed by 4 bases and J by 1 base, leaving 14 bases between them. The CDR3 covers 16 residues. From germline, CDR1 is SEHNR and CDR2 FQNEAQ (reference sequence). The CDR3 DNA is TGTGCCAGCAGCTCCCTACTAATATCTTCCTACAATGAGCAGTTCTTC. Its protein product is CASSSLLISSYNEQFF.

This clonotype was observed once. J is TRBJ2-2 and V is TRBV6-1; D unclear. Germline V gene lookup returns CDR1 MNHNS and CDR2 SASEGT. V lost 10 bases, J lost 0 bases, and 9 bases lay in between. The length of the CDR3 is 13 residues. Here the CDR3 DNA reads TGTGCCACCGTACCTTCGAACACCGGGGAGCTGTTTTTT. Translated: CATVPSNTGELFF.

CDR3 loop: CASSLWGRDKIYEQYF. The CDR3 nucleotides read TGTGCCAGCAGCTTATGGGGCCGGGACAAGATCTACGAGCAGTACTTC. The chain carries TRBV11-1 and TRBJ2-7; D perhaps matches TRBD1 (6 bases). There are 16 residues in the CDR3. Germline V gene sequence: CDR1 SGHAT, CDR2 FQDESV (reference sequence). Trimming stripped 2 bases from V and 3 bases from J, with 17 bases between. Full variable domain (missing parts from reference TRBV11-1 and TRBJ2-7): EAEVAQSPRYKITEKSQAVAFWCDPISGHATLYWYRQILGQGPELLVQFQDESVVDDSQLPKDRFSAERLKGVDSTLKIQPAELGDSAMYLCASSLWGRDKIYEQYFGPGTRLTVT.

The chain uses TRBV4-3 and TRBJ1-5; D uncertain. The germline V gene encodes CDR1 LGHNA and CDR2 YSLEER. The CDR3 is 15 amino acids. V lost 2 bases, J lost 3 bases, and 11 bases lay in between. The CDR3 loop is CASSQNVGLNQPQHF. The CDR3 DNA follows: TGCGCCAGCAGCCAAAACGTAGGGCTCAATCAGCCCCAGCATTTT.

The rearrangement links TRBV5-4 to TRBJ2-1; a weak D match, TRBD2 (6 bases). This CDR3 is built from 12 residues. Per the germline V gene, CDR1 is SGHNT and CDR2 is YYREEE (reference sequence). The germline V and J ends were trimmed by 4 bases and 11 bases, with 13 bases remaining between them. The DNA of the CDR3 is TGTGCCAGCAGCCCGTCGGCGGGGAAGCAGTTCTTC. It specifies CASSPSAGKQFF.